This T cell receptor (beta chain) was documented in a study of blood T cell repertoires in COVID-19. Overall study: Samples taken during acute and convalescent COVID-19 were collected in the United States, Italy and Spain. T cells, B-cell-depleted T cells, or PBMCs provided the cDNA or gDNA that served as material.

Authors' analysis steps: Reference gene primers were amplified, and this amplification served to estimate nucleated cell counts. The data were produced by immunoSEQ multiplex PCR, yet TCRdb's version contains in-frame clones alone and is incomplete. The DNA gave D and trimming, while V, J and clone size come from that table. Among 110,000 or so clones, around 89% were seen once, and the ten largest hold under 20%. The sequenced sample consisted of peripheral blood. This receptor was taken from a human donor with acute or convalescent COVID-19. The donor label of this sample is uncertain.

Here the CDR3 reads CASSFATGEEKLFF. The CDR3 DNA reads TGTGCCAGCAGCTTTGCGACAGGGGAGGAAAAACTGTTTTTT. The chain joins TRBV7-9 to TRBJ1-4; 8 bases are shared with TRBD1. The CDR3 contains 14 residues. CDR1 and CDR2 from the germline V gene are SEHNR and FQNEAQ (reference sequence). V lost 3 bases and J lost 8; bases outside the gene matches: 5.